The rows below give T cell receptor beta chains drawn from one sample of a study of CXCR3-negative and CXCR3-positive naive CD8 T cells. TCRdb re-called the 5' RACE reads, yielding one record per CDR3 amino acid sequence without DNA. The sample table sets out fewer than 95,000 distinct CDR3 sequences. Sequences were obtained from naive CXCR3- CD8+ T cells from blood. These TCRs come from a human donor in good health. Some clones in this sample may be carry-over from other donors' samples. CDR3s include the opening cysteine and the closing phenylalanine or tryptophan. Fields, in order: J gene, V gene, CDR3 protein.

>TRBJ2-5|TRBV29-1
CSVEREDHSQETQYF
>TRBJ2-1|TRBV7-2
CASSFPGTGGNNEQFF
>TRBJ1-1|TRBV6-5
CASSYTAGQGNTEAFF
>TRBJ2-1|TRBV6-4
CASSVTGEFGEQFF
>TRBJ2-7|TRBV27
CASSPHLPDTSYEQYF
>TRBJ2-7|TRBV29-1
CSVEVTEPYEQYF
>TRBJ1-1|TRBV29-1
CSVVSSLRNGGSNTEALF
>TRBJ2-4|TRBV29-1
CSVSADGQNIQYF
>TRBJ1-3|TRBV14
CASSPHTGNTIYF
>TRBJ2-1|TRBV14
CASSQDLLGRTSGDYNEQFF
>TRBJ2-7|TRBV19
CASSATGTAYYEQYF
>TRBJ2-3|TRBV7-9
CASSLELAGESHTQYF
>TRBJ1-1|TRBV9
CASSVGDNTEAFF
>TRBJ2-1|TRBV15
CAASGGGRSSEQFF
>TRBJ1-1|TRBV23-1
CASSHGGRLEAFF
>TRBJ2-3|TRBV6-5
CASSYYRTDTQYF
>TRBJ2-5|TRBV5-4
CASSFGEGFYQETQYF
>TRBJ1-6|TRBV20-1
CSAVVQEYSPLHF
>TRBJ2-4|TRBV10-3
CAIPTAKPAKNIQYF
>TRBJ1-2|TRBV4-3
CASSQDLLTHPVGYTF
>TRBJ2-7|TRBV28
CASAAGHNYEQYF
>TRBJ1-1|TRBV6-5
CASSYSISGNTEAFF
>TRBJ2-3|TRBV20-1
CSARGAITSGDIRHSTDTQYF
>TRBJ1-5|TRBV20-1
CSARVGASNQLQHF
>TRBJ2-7|TRBV19
CASSISGVSEQYF
>TRBJ2-7|TRBV6-5
CASRPLNRFYKQYF
>TRBJ1-5|TRBV12-3/TRBV12-4
CASSLSRGSVGNQPQHF
>TRBJ2-1|TRBV11-3
CASSTTGGGYNEQFF
>TRBJ1-1|TRBV7-9
CASSLSPGAFF
>TRBJ2-5|TRBV29-1
CSVLQGAQETQYF
>TRBJ2-1|TRBV5-6
CASSLRFWDSSSYNEQFF
>TRBJ1-1|TRBV12-3/TRBV12-4
CASRGQTEAFF
>TRBJ1-2|TRBV20-1
CSAREAYGYTF
>TRBJ2-7|TRBV12-3/TRBV12-4
CASSPRLGGGWEQYF
>TRBJ1-2|TRBV29-1
CSARGLDYGYTF
>TRBJ2-1|TRBV7-9
CASSLPPDNEQFF